These 31 T cell receptor beta chains originate from one sample sequenced in a study of CD8 T cells in ankylosing spondylitis. Each CDR3 protein is one row after TCRdb ran MiXCR on the 5' RACE reads. Here the sample spans about 30,000 distinct CDR3 sequences, approximately 28% being singletons. Sequenced material: synovial fluid, either unsorted or a sorted T cell fraction (not recorded which). The receptors come from a male donor with ankylosing spondylitis.

This clonotype was observed at least ten times. The genes are TRBV6-1 and TRBJ1-1; D is ambiguous. V was clipped by 0 bases and J by 0 bases, with 8 bases between them. In germline, CDR1 is MNHNS, CDR2 SASEGT. This CDR3 is 15 amino acids long. For the CDR3, the DNA is TGTGCCAGCAGTGAAGCGGGTGATTTGAACACTGAAGCTTTCTTT. It codes for CASSEAGDLNTEAFF.

In this sample, this clonotype turned up a few times. This chain links TRBV14 with TRBJ1-2; maybe TRBD1 (5 bases). Per germline, CDR1 SGHDN and CDR2 FVKESK. Trimming stripped 2 bases from V and 8 bases from J, with 18 bases between. The CDR3 length is 15 residues. The CDR3: CASSQPTGPLVGYTF. The CDR3 nucleotides read TGTGCCAGCAGCCAACCTACGGGACCCCTTGTAGGCTACACCTTC.

The chain uses TRBV19 and TRBJ1-1; 9 positions agree with TRBD1. V was clipped by 6 bases and J by 0 bases; unmatched bases: 8. The germline V gene has CDR1 LNHDA and CDR2 SQIVND (reference sequence). The CDR3 spans 16 residues. The CDR3 region has the DNA TGTGCCAGTAGAATAATGACAGGGGGAGTGAACACTGAAGCTTTCTTT. It is translated as CASRIMTGGVNTEAFF.

Written as DNA, the CDR3 is TGTGCCAGTCATTCGACAGGGGATGGAACTGAAGCTTTCTTT. Translation gives CASHSTGDGTEAFF. The J gene is TRBJ1-1, the V gene TRBV25-1; 8 nucleotides agree with TRBD1. Germline CDR1 reads MGHDK; CDR2 reads SYGVNS. Trimming cost V 9 bases and J 5 bases; bases outside gene matches: 11. The CDR3 contains 14 residues.

This chain links TRBV27 with TRBJ1-1, with unresolved D. V gave up 3 bases and J gave up 4 bases, with 9 bases separating them. The germline gives CDR1 MNHEY, CDR2 SMNVEV (reference sequence). This CDR3 region has 13 residues. The CDR3 sequence is CASSFHVSTEAFF. Here the CDR3 DNA reads TGTGCCAGCAGTTTCCATGTTAGCACTGAAGCTTTCTTT.

Only a few counts were recorded for this clonotype. J is TRBJ2-7 and V is TRBV5-1, with 7 bases aligning to TRBD2. Per germline, CDR1 SGHRS and CDR2 YFSETQ. CDR3 length: 16 amino acids. Trimming at V came to 2 bases and at J to 3 bases, leaving 11 bases not matched to a gene. The chain's CDR3 is CASSFRGRVYVYEQYF. The CDR3 DNA reads as TGCGCCAGCAGCTTCCGAGGGAGGGTATACGTCTACGAGCAGTACTTC.

The chain uses TRBV2 and TRBJ2-1; unclear D gene. The V and J ends lost 4 bases and 1 base respectively, with 8 bases between them. From germline, CDR1 is SNHLY and CDR2 FYNNEI. The CDR3 has 14 amino acids. This chain's CDR3 is CASSGPGSYNEQFF. CDR3 DNA sequence: TGTGCCAGCAGTGGTCCTGGATCCTACAATGAGCAGTTCTTC.

The sample holds many counts of this clonotype. The genes are TRBV7-9 and TRBJ1-1; the D is unclear. The CDR3 has 15 amino acids. Trimming took 5 bases from V and 4 from J, leaving 17 bases between them. Germline assignment: CDR1 SEHNR and CDR2 FQNEAQ (reference sequence). The CDR3 DNA reads as TGTGCCAGCAGCCACACCGGACCGGAGGGCACTGAAGCTTTCTTT. Translation gives CASSHTGPEGTEAFF.

Only a few counts were recorded for this clonotype. The CDR3 DNA follows: TGCGCCAGCAGCTCGCAGGGCTCCTACGAGCAGTACTTC. Translated, it gives CASSSQGSYEQYF. The chain combines TRBV5-1 with TRBJ2-7, with TRBD1 as a possible D gene (5 bases). Germline values: CDR1 SGHRS, CDR2 YFSETQ. The V and J ends lost 3 bases and 0 bases respectively, with 7 bases between them. The CDR3 extends over 13 amino acids.

This clonotype was counted between two and nine times. This sequence joins TRBV19 and TRBJ1-1; the D is unclear. Between the trimmed V and J ends, which lost 3 bases and 1 base, there was a span of 6 bases. CDR1 is LNHDA, CDR2 SQIVND, per germline (reference sequence). CDR3 size: 13 residues. CDR3 in amino acids: CASSMQKNTEAFF. The CDR3 bases are TGTGCCAGTAGTATGCAGAAGAACACTGAAGCTTTCTTT.

The table lists this clonotype with a few counts. The J gene is TRBJ2-3, the V gene TRBV24-1, with 11 bases aligning to TRBD2. The CDR3 is made up of 18 amino acids. The V gene's germline CDR1 is KGHDR and CDR2 SFDVKD. J was trimmed by 0 bases and V by 6 bases; bases with no gene match: 10. CDR3 sequence reads: CATSTTGTSGSSTDTQYF. The CDR3, as DNA: TGTGCCACCAGTACCACCGGGACTAGCGGATCTAGCACAGATACGCAGTATTTT.

The V and J genes are TRBV14 and TRBJ2-3, with TRBD2 as a possible D gene (6 bases). CDR3 length: 13 amino acids. CDR1 SGHDN and CDR2 FVKESK come from the germline V gene. Trimming left V 4 bases short and J 5 bases short, with 10 bases between. CDR3 sequence: CASSLPEGDTQYF. CDR3 DNA: TGTGCCAGCAGCCTACCGGAGGGAGATACGCAGTATTTT.

There are a few counts of this clonotype. The chain recombines TRBV7-6 with TRBJ2-7, with TRBD1 matching 10 bases. Looked up from germline, CDR1 is SGHVS and CDR2 is FNYEAQ. This CDR3 is 17 amino acids long. Trimming at V came to 1 base and at J to 0 bases, leaving 6 bases not matched to a gene. The CDR3 sequence: CASSLVSRDRGSYEQYF. The CDR3, as DNA: TGTGCCAGCAGCTTAGTGTCTCGGGACAGGGGCTCCTACGAGCAGTACTTC.

V and J are TRBV5-1 and TRBJ2-1, with 10 bases fitting TRBD1. The CDR3 extends over 20 amino acids. Germline values: CDR1 SGHRS, CDR2 YFSETQ. The V gene end was trimmed by 0 bases and the J gene end by 0 bases; junction bases not matched to a gene: 12. This chain's CDR3 is CASSLARQGARRLSYNEQFF. The DNA for the CDR3 is TGCGCCAGCAGCTTGGCTCGACAGGGGGCGCGTAGACTCTCCTACAATGAGCAGTTCTTC.

The J gene is TRBJ2-7, the V gene TRBV7-8; D might be TRBD1 (5 bases). Trimming took off 1 base at V and 0 bases at J, with 10 bases between the two ends. The CDR3 extends over 15 amino acids. Germline CDR1 SGHVS, CDR2 FQNEAQ. The CDR3 nucleotides are TGTGCCAGCAGCTTAGTTGCAGGGAACTCCTACGAGCAGTACGTC. Protein product: CASSLVAGNSYEQYV.

There are a few counts of this clonotype. The J gene is TRBJ1-1, the V gene TRBV4-2; no reliable D call. The CDR3 length is 12 residues. Trimming removed 3 bases from V and 1 base from J, with 3 bases in between. CDR1 and CDR2 (germline): LGHNA, YNFKEQ. CDR3: CASSHQNTEAFF. CDR3 DNA: TGTGCCAGCAGCCACCAGAACACTGAAGCTTTCTTT.

This clonotype showed up just a few times. The chain links TRBV12-5 to TRBJ2-1; D is perhaps TRBD1 (6 bases). With 3 bases removed from V and 9 bases from J, the gap between germline ends came to 15 bases. Per germline, CDR1 LGHNT and CDR2 FRNRAP. This CDR3 has 14 residues. The CDR3 DNA reads as TGTGCTAGTGGTTTCCTTAGGGGACATACTGAGCAGTTCTTC. Residues: CASGFLRGHTEQFF. Using reference TRBV12-5 and TRBJ2-1 for the parts outside the CDR3, the full variable domain is DARVTQTPRHKVTEMGQEVTMRCQPILGHNTVFWYRQTMMQGLELLAYFRNRAPLDDSGMPKDRFSAEMPDATLATLKIQPSEPRDSAVYFCASGFLRGHTEQFFGPGTRLTVL.

The chain recombines TRBV7-8 with TRBJ2-5; 9 nucleotides match TRBD1. The V gene's germline CDR1 is SGHVS and CDR2 FQNEAQ. The J segment lost 0 bases and the V segment lost 8 bases, leaving 10 bases of the junction unmatched. This CDR3 contains 16 residues. In nucleotides, the CDR3 is TGTGCCAGCGTTGATCGGGACAGGGAGTACCAAGAGACCCAGTACTTC. It translates to CASVDRDREYQETQYF.

This clonotype was counted a few times. This chain connects TRBV20-1 to TRBJ1-6; 10 bases are shared with TRBD1. The CDR3 is made up of 14 amino acids. Germline V gives CDR1 DFQATT, CDR2 SNEGSKA (reference sequence). J lost 5 bases, V lost 6 bases, and 4 bases had no gene match. CDR3 nucleotides: TGCAGTGCGGACGGACAGGGGGATAATTCACCCCTCCACTTT. Translating gives CSADGQGDNSPLHF.

V and J are TRBV19 and TRBJ1-5; no clear D. Germline CDR1 and CDR2: LNHDA and SQIVND (reference sequence). The CDR3 sequence is 14 residues long. The ends were cut back, 3 bases at V and 9 bases at J, with 15 bases in the middle. CDR3 region: CASSMRVGKSPQHF. The CDR3 bases are TGTGCCAGTAGTATGCGTGTAGGGAAATCGCCCCAGCATTTT.

There are a few counts of this clonotype. The gene calls are TRBV6-5 and TRBJ2-6, with D uncertain. CDR3 length: 15 amino acids. In germline, CDR1 is MNHEY, CDR2 SVGAGI. V lost 2 bases to trimming and J lost 2 bases, with 7 bases between them. CDR3 loop: CASSYEETGANVLTF. CDR3 coding DNA: TGTGCCAGCAGTTACGAGGAGACTGGGGCCAACGTCCTGACTTTC.

The chain has TRBV27 and TRBJ2-7, with D possibly matching TRBD1 (6 bases). The V end lost 8 bases, the J end lost 0 bases, and 17 bases lay between the germline ends. CDR1 is MNHEY and CDR2 is SMNVEV in the germline V gene (reference sequence). The CDR3 has 15 amino acids. In DNA, the CDR3 is TGTGCCAGCCAACAGGACAGTATGAGCTCCTACGAGCAGTACTTC. Translating it yields CASQQDSMSSYEQYF.

The V gene is TRBV6-1, the J gene TRBJ2-1; tentative D call: TRBD2 (6 bases). CDR3 length: 17 amino acids. Germline V gene data show CDR1 as MNHNS and CDR2 as SASEGT. V was shortened by 2 bases and J by 1 base, with 15 bases between the two germline ends. In DNA form, the CDR3 reads TGTGCCAGCAGTGAAAAGGCTAGCGAAGCATCCTACAATGAGCAGTTCTTC. It encodes CASSEKASEASYNEQFF.

V and J are TRBV14 and TRBJ1-4; D unresolved. The CDR3 covers 16 residues. V was clipped by 1 base and J by 8 bases, with 17 bases between them. CDR1 SGHDN and CDR2 FVKESK come from the germline V gene. The CDR3 region is CASSQGSGRVLEKLFF. The CDR3 bases are TGTGCCAGCAGCCAAGGTTCAGGACGGGTATTGGAAAAACTGTTTTTT.

This clonotype showed up many times. This rearrangement joins TRBV20-1 to TRBJ2-3, with D tentatively TRBD2 (6 bases). Germline CDR1 reads DFQATT; CDR2 reads SNEGSKA (reference sequence). Trimming pared 3 bases from V and 2 bases from J, leaving 15 bases between. This CDR3 is built from 15 residues. CDR3: CSARSFRRDTDTQYF. Written as DNA, the CDR3 is TGCAGTGCTAGGAGTTTCCGGCGGGACACAGATACGCAGTATTTT.

This clonotype was picked up many times. This rearrangement joins TRBV28 to TRBJ1-1; no reliable D call. Trimming cost V 5 bases and J 2 bases, with 6 bases left between them. CDR1 is MDHEN, CDR2 SYDVKM, per germline. The CDR3 extends over 12 amino acids. The CDR3 DNA reads TGTGCCAGCAGTATTAGTAACACTGAAGCTTTCTTT. Its protein is CASSISNTEAFF.

Note on this clonotype: Germline and junction disagree at one end, which may indicate a read error. This chain joins TRBV5-1 and TRBJ1-2; D not resolved. The CDR3 sequence is 16 residues long. Germline V lookup: CDR1 SGHRS, CDR2 YFSETQ. CDR3 residues: CANSLASYGGAYGYTF. Here the CDR3 DNA reads TGCGCCAACAGCTTGGCTTCGTACGGCGGCGCCTATGGCTACACCTTC.

This clonotype was seen a few times. This rearrangement joins TRBV27 to TRBJ2-1; TRBD2 is a possible D gene (6 bases). This CDR3 region has 15 residues. Trimming removed 5 bases from V and 1 base from J, with 12 bases in between. CDR1 is MNHEY and CDR2 is SMNVEV in the germline V gene (reference sequence). The CDR3 coding sequence is TGTGCCAGCAGTCAAACTAGCCCGTCCTACAATGAGCAGTTCTTC. It codes for CASSQTSPSYNEQFF.

The CDR3 here is CASSVGAGTEAFF. The CDR3 DNA is TGTGCCAGCAGCGTAGGGGCGGGCACTGAAGCTTTCTTT. V and J are TRBV9 and TRBJ1-1; D is unresolved. Trimming pared 0 bases from V and 4 bases from J, leaving 7 bases between. Germline values: CDR1 SGDLS, CDR2 YYNGEE. The CDR3 loop spans 13 amino acids.

The V gene is TRBV5-6, the J gene TRBJ2-7, with 7 bases matching TRBD1. The CDR3 covers 19 residues. Germline V gene data show CDR1 as SGHDT and CDR2 as YYEEEE. The V gene end was trimmed by 4 bases and the J gene end by 4 bases; junction bases not matched to a gene: 23. CDR3 bases: TGTGCCAGCAGCCCCGCCGTCTGGACAGGCGAAGGTACCCGATACGAGCAGTACTTC. It translates to CASSPAVWTGEGTRYEQYF.

The chain is built from TRBV4-1 and TRBJ2-7, with D possibly TRBD1 on 5 matching bases. The CDR3 runs 19 residues. The germline V gene has CDR1 MGHRA and CDR2 YSYEKL. V was shortened by 1 base and J by 3 bases, with 25 bases between the two germline ends. CDR3 sequence (DNA): TGCGCCAGCAGCCAAGTGTTCCTTGCACCAGGGAAACAAAACTACGAGCAGTACGTC. It specifies CASSQVFLAPGKQNYEQYV.